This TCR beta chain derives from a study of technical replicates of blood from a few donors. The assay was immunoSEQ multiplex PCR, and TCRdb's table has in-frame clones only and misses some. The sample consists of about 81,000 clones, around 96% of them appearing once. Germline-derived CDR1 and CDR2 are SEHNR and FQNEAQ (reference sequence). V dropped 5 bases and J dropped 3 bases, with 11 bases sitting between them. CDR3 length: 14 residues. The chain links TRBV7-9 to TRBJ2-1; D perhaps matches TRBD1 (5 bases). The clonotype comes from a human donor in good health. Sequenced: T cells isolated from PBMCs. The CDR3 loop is CASSPTGFYNEQFF. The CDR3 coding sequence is TGTGCCAGCAGCCCCACAGGTTTCTACAATGAGCAGTTCTTC.